This record covers a single T cell receptor (beta chain). The CDR3 runs to 14 residues. Germline CDR1 and CDR2: MGHDK and SYGVNS. V dropped 6 bases and J dropped 3 bases, with 14 bases sitting between them. Original analysis: Reference gene primers were amplified, and this amplification served to estimate nucleated cell counts. Clones were read by immunoSEQ multiplex PCR, and TCRdb kept only the in-frame ones, dropping some. The V and J calls and the clone size are those of that table, but D and trimming were determined from the DNA. Of under 45,000 clones detected, about 84% appear once; the ten largest clones hold 2.5% to 4%. The data belong to a study of blood T cell repertoires in COVID-19. In the study overall: Both acute and convalescent COVID-19 samples were obtained from the United States, Italy and Spain. Sources were T cells, B-cell-depleted T cells, or PBMCs; the material itself was cDNA or gDNA.

Seattle participants joined during active infection and were tracked over time. This clonotype was sampled from a man in his sixties or seventies with COVID-19, enrolled during active disease. This chain uses TRBV25-1 with TRBJ1-1; maybe TRBD1 (6 bases). The sequenced sample consisted of peripheral blood. The CDR3 bases are TGTGCCAGCAGCAACCCAGGGGCTTACACTGAAGCTTTCTTT. This encodes CASSNPGAYTEAFF. Full variable domain (outside the CDR3, taken from reference TRBV25-1 and TRBJ1-1): EADIYQTPRYLVIGTGKKITLECSQTMGHDKMYWYQQDPGMELHLIHYSYGVNSTEKGDLSSESTVSRIRTEHFPLTLESARPSHTSQYLCASSNPGAYTEAFFGQGTRLTVV.